This T cell receptor beta chain was identified during a study of T cells expressing NK-cell markers. Study observations and caveats: A few donors' CD3+CD56-NKG2C+ cells were dominated by the same clonotypes.

To note about this clonotype: The antigen is not known.

The CDR3 spans 15 residues. Per germline, CDR1 MDHEN and CDR2 SYDVKM. Synthesis of TCR beta cDNA relied on 5'RACE template switching carrying UMIs. TCRdb re-called the 5' RACE reads and shows each CDR3 protein once, DNA omitted. This table holds about 450,000 distinct CDR3 sequences. The clonotype was recovered from a woman between 18 and 75 years old in good health. The sample comprised blood T cells: a sorted CD56 or NKG2C T cell subset, CD4+ or CD8+ T cells, or bulk PBMC T cells (not recorded which). This chain joins TRBV28 and TRBJ2-7; absent DNA, TCRdb's TRBD1 call cannot be checked. The CDR3 protein is CASFDATGYSHEQYF.